Sequencing of this TCR beta chain was carried out in a study of blood T cell repertoires in COVID-19. Whole-study context: Sources were T cells, B-cell-depleted T cells, or PBMCs; the material itself was cDNA or gDNA.

This CDR3 spans 14 amino acids. Germline CDR1 and CDR2: KGHSH and LQKENI. Between the trimmed V and J ends, which lost 6 bases and 4 bases, there was a span of 15 bases. Authors' methods: For nucleated cells, counts were estimated from reference gene primer amplification. Produced via immunoSEQ multiplex PCR; TCRdb's table is partial and in-frame only. V and J calls and clone size follow that table, whereas D and trimming were derived from the DNA. The repertoire has about 360,000 clones, roughly 86% of them found once; the top ten carry around 2%. Which cohort a participant joined came from the clinical history participants gave.

The TCR sequence derives from a woman aged 40 to 50 with acute COVID-19. This sequence joins TRBV18 and TRBJ1-2; perhaps TRBD1 as D (6 bases). Material for sequencing was PBMCs or T cells enriched from blood (not recorded which). The CDR3 DNA sequence: TGTGCCAGCTCCCGGGACATCGCGCCCTATGGCTACACCTTC. Translating gives CASSRDIAPYGYTF.